The clone carrying this TCR beta chain was seen a handful of times. Its antigen is not known. This sample is part of a study of radiotherapy plus CTLA-4 blockade in lung cancer. Study background: In roughly 19% of patients, objective responses were seen; 25% to 40% had disease control.

Focal radiation plus CTLA-4 blockade with ipilimumab was given to patients with chemo-refractory metastatic non-small-cell lung cancer. Study results and caveats: Following radiotherapy plus ipilimumab, tumor-derived TCR clones expanded in the blood. The best predictor of response was reported to be early blood T cell clone dynamics, with interferon-beta.

Using immunoSEQ multiplex PCR, the repertoire was profiled, and TCRdb retains in-frame clones only, with some absent. The sample includes 60,000 to 75,000 clones, about 72% of them seen just once. Per the germline V gene, CDR1 is MNHNS and CDR2 is SASEGT. CDR3 length equals 15 residues. V was cut by 1 base and J by 0 bases, with 6 bases left in between. The receptor's source is a human donor with non-small cell lung cancer whose response to radiotherapy plus ipilimumab could not be evaluated. Some clones in this sample may be carry-over from other donors' samples. The sample consisted of peripheral blood, taken from a patient treated with radiotherapy plus ipilimumab. The chain recombines TRBV6-1 with TRBJ2-2; D ambiguous. CDR3 DNA sequence: TGTGCCAGCAGTGAAGGGAGCGCGAACACCGGGGAGCTGTTTTTT. Protein product: CASSEGSANTGELFF.